One sample yielded the 24 T cell receptor beta chains listed below, sequenced in a study of early T cells in non-severe SARS-CoV-2 infection. TCRdb fed the 5' RACE reads into MiXCR, producing one record per CDR3 protein. The data show some 100,000 distinct CDR3 sequences, roughly 14% seen once. Material: whole blood. The receptor set was obtained from an adult who was a healthcare worker with PCR-confirmed SARS-CoV-2 infection or an uninfected control (not recorded which).

This clonotype was counted a few times. The CDR3 DNA sequence: TGTGCCAGCAGGACAGGGGCATTCACTGAAGCTTTCTTT. Amino acid sequence: CASRTGAFTEAFF. This chain links TRBV12-3 or TRBV12-4 with TRBJ1-1; TRBD1 matches 8 bases. The CDR3 has 13 residues. V shed 6 bases and J 4 bases; nucleotides not matched to a gene: 4.

This clonotype was observed a handful of times. The junction differs from germline at one of its ends, possibly a read error. The chain has TRBV6-1 and TRBJ1-2, with D hard to call. In germline, CDR1 is MNHNS, CDR2 SASEGT. There are 14 residues in the CDR3. The CDR3 DNA reads TGTGTCAGCAGTGAAGCAGGAGATAACTATGGCTACACCTTC. It codes for CVSSEAGDNYGYTF.

This clonotype turned up a few times. V usage is TRBV5-1 and J usage is TRBJ2-3, with D unresolved. Germline CDR1 reads SGHRS; CDR2 reads YFSETQ. V was clipped by 6 bases and J by 2 bases, with 19 bases between them. CDR3 length equals 16 residues. CDR3 DNA: TGCGCCAGCACCGCGTATGTTTATCAATCCACAGATACGCAGTATTTT. It translates to CASTAYVYQSTDTQYF.

This clonotype was counted between two and nine times. The rearrangement links TRBV13 to TRBJ1-2; D not certain. The CDR3 length is 12 residues. Trimming removed 8 bases from V and 3 bases from J, with 10 bases in between. Germline assignment: CDR1 PRHDT and CDR2 FYEKMQ (reference sequence). This CDR3 is CASGRGDYGYTF. CDR3 bases: TGTGCCAGCGGTCGGGGAGACTATGGCTACACCTTC.

The genes are TRBV19 and TRBJ1-1; possibly TRBD1 for D (5 bases). The CDR3 has 13 amino acids. Germline V gene lookup returns CDR1 LNHDA and CDR2 SQIVND (reference sequence). Trimming stripped 8 bases from V and 2 bases from J, with 12 bases between. CDR3 loop: CASEDTLNTEAFF. CDR3 DNA: TGTGCCAGTGAGGACACCCTAAACACTGAAGCTTTCTTT.

This rearrangement joins TRBV3-1 to TRBJ1-3, with a tentative D call TRBD1 (6 bases). V gave up 4 bases and J gave up 0 bases, with 13 bases separating them. This CDR3 is built from 16 residues. Germline V gene data show CDR1 as LGHDT and CDR2 as YNNKEL (reference sequence). The CDR3: CASSLGQLISGNTIYF. The CDR3 DNA sequence: TGTGCCAGCAGCCTCGGACAGCTCATCTCTGGAAACACCATATATTTT.

This clonotype was detected many times. The chain has TRBV7-2 and TRBJ1-3; D unresolved. The CDR3 is 13 amino acids. Trimming left V 1 base short and J 4 bases short, with 5 bases between. Germline CDR1 and CDR2: SGHTA and FQGNSA. The CDR3, as DNA: TGTGCCAGCAGCTTAGTACCGGGAAACACCATATATTTT. It specifies CASSLVPGNTIYF.

This clonotype has ten or more counts. This chain connects TRBV7-3 to TRBJ2-3; maybe TRBD1 (5 bases). This CDR3 spans 15 amino acids. Germline values: CDR1 SGHTA, CDR2 FQGTGA. Trimming shortened V by 5 bases and J by 6 bases, and 18 bases separated the two germline ends. The CDR3 region has the DNA TGTGCCAGCAGCGACTCCCTAGGGGCCCGCGATACGCAGTATTTT. Its protein product is CASSDSLGARDTQYF.

V is TRBV19 and J is TRBJ1-2; TRBD1 aligns across 10 bases. The junction had 5 bases not matched to a gene; V was cut back by 5 bases and J by 8 bases. CDR3 length equals 13 residues. Germline V gene lookup returns CDR1 LNHDA and CDR2 SQIVND (reference sequence). CDR3 loop: CASSVGTGEGYTF. DNA for the CDR3: TGTGCCAGTAGTGTCGGGACAGGGGAAGGCTACACCTTC.

This clonotype turned up a few times. In nucleotides, the CDR3 is TGTGCCAGCAGCCAAGTATCCGGGCGGGGGAGCTCCTACAATGAGCAGTTCTTC. Its translation: CASSQVSGRGSSYNEQFF. The rearrangement links TRBV3-1 to TRBJ2-1; 7 nucleotides match TRBD2. V was pared by 1 base and J by 0 bases, with 9 bases of the junction left unmatched. The length of the CDR3 is 18 residues. The germline CDR1 and CDR2 sequences are LGHDT and YNNKEL (reference sequence).

This clonotype was seen only a few times. The CDR3 DNA reads as TGCAGCGTCAGCTCTGGGGGTGAGCAGTTCTTC. It yields the protein CSVSSGGEQFF. This chain uses TRBV29-1 with TRBJ2-1; D may match TRBD1 or TRBD2 (5 bases each). In germline, CDR1 is SQVTM, CDR2 ANQGSEA. V lost 6 bases, J lost 9 bases, and 12 bases lay in between. CDR3 length: 11 amino acids.

This clonotype was observed at least ten times. This sequence joins TRBV2 and TRBJ1-3; 7 bases match TRBD1. CDR1 and CDR2 (germline): SNHLY, FYNNEI. The CDR3 has 16 amino acids. After removal of 4 bases from V and 2 bases from J, the junction contained 8 bases not matched to a gene. In DNA form, the CDR3 reads TGTGCCAGCAGTGCTTCCCAGGGGGGAACTGGAAACACCATATATTTT. Its protein is CASSASQGGTGNTIYF.

The J gene is TRBJ1-2, the V gene TRBV12-3 or TRBV12-4; D gene unclear. The CDR3 runs to 15 residues. The V and J ends lost 2 bases and 8 bases respectively, with 18 bases between them. The CDR3 coding sequence is TGTGCCAGCAGTTTATATGGCAGTCTACAGCACGGCTACACCTTC. The encoded protein is CASSLYGSLQHGYTF.

Only a few counts were recorded for this clonotype. This chain joins TRBV7-9 and TRBJ2-5, with 7 bases that match TRBD2. V lost 3 bases to trimming and J lost 3 bases; unmatched junction nucleotides: 10. This CDR3 is 16 amino acids long. Germline CDR1 and CDR2: SEHNR and FQNEAQ (reference sequence). The CDR3 DNA reads TGTGCCAGCAGCTTGACGGTCTTAGCGGGCGAAGAGACCCAGTACTTC. Translated, it gives CASSLTVLAGEETQYF.

J is TRBJ2-3 and V is TRBV6-2 or TRBV6-3; D unclear. This CDR3 spans 15 amino acids. Germline V gene lookup returns CDR1 MNHEY and CDR2 SVGEGT. The V end lost 6 bases, the J end lost 1 base, and 14 bases lay between the germline ends. CDR3 in DNA: TGTGCCAGCAGACCGACTGGACGGCGCACAGATACGCAGTATTTT. This codes for CASRPTGRRTDTQYF.

This sequence joins TRBV5-1 and TRBJ2-5; the match to TRBD2 covers 11 bases. The V and J ends lost 3 bases and 1 base, in that order; junction bases with no gene match: 11. The CDR3 covers 18 residues. Germline V lookup: CDR1 SGHRS, CDR2 YFSETQ. The CDR3 is CASSSEGWLAGGQETQYF. Here the CDR3 DNA reads TGCGCCAGCAGCTCGGAAGGATGGCTAGCGGGGGGCCAAGAGACCCAGTACTTC.

This clonotype came up a few times. The gene calls are TRBV5-4 and TRBJ2-2, with unresolved D. The germline gives CDR1 SGHNT, CDR2 YYREEE (reference sequence). V gave up 1 base and J gave up 5 bases, with 3 bases separating them. The CDR3 totals 12 residues. The CDR3 region is CASSLLTGELFF. The CDR3 DNA follows: TGTGCCAGCAGCTTGCTGACCGGGGAGCTGTTTTTT. Based on the CDR3 plus reference TRBV5-4 and TRBJ2-2, the full variable domain is ETGVTQSPTHLIKTRGQQVTLRCSSQSGHNTVSWYQQALGQGPQFIFQYYREEENGRGNFPPRFSGLQFPNYSSELNVNALELDDSALYLCASSLLTGELFFGEGSRLTVL.

In this sample, this clonotype turned up a few times. V and J are TRBV24-1 and TRBJ1-5; tentative D call: TRBD1 (5 bases). Trimming cost V 4 bases and J 5 bases, with 11 bases left between them. This CDR3 has 14 residues. From germline, CDR1 is KGHDR and CDR2 SFDVKD. CDR3 in DNA: TGTGCCACCAGTGAAGAGACAGAATATCAGCCCCAGCATTTT. This encodes CATSEETEYQPQHF.

Ten or more counts support this clonotype. The V call is TRBV19, the J call TRBJ2-5; D unclear. V was shortened by 3 bases and J by 2 bases, with 7 bases between the two germline ends. The germline CDR1 and CDR2 sequences are LNHDA and SQIVND (reference sequence). The CDR3 length is 13 residues. CDR3 amino acids: CASSIWQQETQYF. DNA for the CDR3: TGTGCCAGTAGTATTTGGCAGCAAGAGACCCAGTACTTC.

This clonotype was seen at least ten times. This chain uses TRBV20-1 with TRBJ1-1; 7 nucleotides align to TRBD1. CDR1 is DFQATT, CDR2 SNEGSKA, per germline (reference sequence). V gave up 2 bases and J gave up 7 bases; unmatched junction bases: 13. The CDR3 spans 15 residues. The DNA of the CDR3 is TGCAGTGCTAGATCGGCGTGGCAGGGGGAGAGTGAAGCTTTCTTT. This encodes CSARSAWQGESEAFF.

The rearrangement uses TRBV20-1 and TRBJ1-3, with 7 bases fitting TRBD1. The CDR3 consists of 17 residues. The germline V gene encodes CDR1 DFQATT and CDR2 SNEGSKA (reference sequence). V shed 0 bases and J 2 bases; nucleotides not matched to a gene: 10. The CDR3 reads CSARDLAGGYAGNTIYF. The CDR3 DNA follows: TGCAGTGCTAGAGACTTGGCAGGGGGGTATGCTGGAAACACCATATATTTT.

J is TRBJ2-5 and V is TRBV20-1, with 9 bases matching TRBD1. CDR3 length: 15 amino acids. With 8 bases clipped from V and 4 bases from J, the junction kept 14 bases outside the gene matches. Germline V CDR1 and CDR2: DFQATT, SNEGSKA (reference sequence). The chain's CDR3 is CSITQGQGFGETQYF. The CDR3 nucleotides read TGCAGTATTACCCAGGGACAGGGTTTTGGAGAGACCCAGTACTTC.

This clonotype turned up a few times. The V gene is TRBV12-3 or TRBV12-4, the J gene TRBJ1-6, with no clear D. Trimming took 3 bases from V and 7 from J, leaving 7 bases between them. The CDR3 contains 13 residues. CDR3 region: CASSLTENSPLHF. CDR3 bases: TGTGCCAGCAGTTTGACCGAAAATTCACCCCTCCACTTT.

This clonotype came up a few times. This chain connects TRBV2 to TRBJ1-5, with D possibly being TRBD1 (5 bases). CDR1 is SNHLY and CDR2 is FYNNEI in the germline V gene. This CDR3 is 15 amino acids long. The V and J ends lost 3 bases and 0 bases respectively, with 9 bases between them. CDR3 protein: CASSDRQNSNQPQHF. CDR3 nucleotides: TGTGCCAGCAGTGACCGACAGAATAGCAATCAGCCCCAGCATTTT.